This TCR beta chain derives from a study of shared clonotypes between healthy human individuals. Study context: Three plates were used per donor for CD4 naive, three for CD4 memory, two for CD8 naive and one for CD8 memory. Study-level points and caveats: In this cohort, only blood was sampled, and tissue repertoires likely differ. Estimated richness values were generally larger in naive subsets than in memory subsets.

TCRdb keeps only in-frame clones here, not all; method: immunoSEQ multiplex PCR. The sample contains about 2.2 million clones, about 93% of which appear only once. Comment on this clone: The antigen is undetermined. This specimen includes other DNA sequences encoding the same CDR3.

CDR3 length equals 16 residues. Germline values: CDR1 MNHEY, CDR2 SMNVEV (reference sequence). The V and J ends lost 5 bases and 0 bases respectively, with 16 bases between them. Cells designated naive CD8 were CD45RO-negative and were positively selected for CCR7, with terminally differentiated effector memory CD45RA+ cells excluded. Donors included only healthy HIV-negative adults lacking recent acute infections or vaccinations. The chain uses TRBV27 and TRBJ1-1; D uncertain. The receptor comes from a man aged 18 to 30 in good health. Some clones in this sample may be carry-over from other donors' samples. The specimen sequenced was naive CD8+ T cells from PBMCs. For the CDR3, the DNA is TGTGCCAGCAGTCCCCTCCCCGGAGGGATGAACACTGAAGCTTTCTTT. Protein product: CASSPLPGGMNTEAFF.